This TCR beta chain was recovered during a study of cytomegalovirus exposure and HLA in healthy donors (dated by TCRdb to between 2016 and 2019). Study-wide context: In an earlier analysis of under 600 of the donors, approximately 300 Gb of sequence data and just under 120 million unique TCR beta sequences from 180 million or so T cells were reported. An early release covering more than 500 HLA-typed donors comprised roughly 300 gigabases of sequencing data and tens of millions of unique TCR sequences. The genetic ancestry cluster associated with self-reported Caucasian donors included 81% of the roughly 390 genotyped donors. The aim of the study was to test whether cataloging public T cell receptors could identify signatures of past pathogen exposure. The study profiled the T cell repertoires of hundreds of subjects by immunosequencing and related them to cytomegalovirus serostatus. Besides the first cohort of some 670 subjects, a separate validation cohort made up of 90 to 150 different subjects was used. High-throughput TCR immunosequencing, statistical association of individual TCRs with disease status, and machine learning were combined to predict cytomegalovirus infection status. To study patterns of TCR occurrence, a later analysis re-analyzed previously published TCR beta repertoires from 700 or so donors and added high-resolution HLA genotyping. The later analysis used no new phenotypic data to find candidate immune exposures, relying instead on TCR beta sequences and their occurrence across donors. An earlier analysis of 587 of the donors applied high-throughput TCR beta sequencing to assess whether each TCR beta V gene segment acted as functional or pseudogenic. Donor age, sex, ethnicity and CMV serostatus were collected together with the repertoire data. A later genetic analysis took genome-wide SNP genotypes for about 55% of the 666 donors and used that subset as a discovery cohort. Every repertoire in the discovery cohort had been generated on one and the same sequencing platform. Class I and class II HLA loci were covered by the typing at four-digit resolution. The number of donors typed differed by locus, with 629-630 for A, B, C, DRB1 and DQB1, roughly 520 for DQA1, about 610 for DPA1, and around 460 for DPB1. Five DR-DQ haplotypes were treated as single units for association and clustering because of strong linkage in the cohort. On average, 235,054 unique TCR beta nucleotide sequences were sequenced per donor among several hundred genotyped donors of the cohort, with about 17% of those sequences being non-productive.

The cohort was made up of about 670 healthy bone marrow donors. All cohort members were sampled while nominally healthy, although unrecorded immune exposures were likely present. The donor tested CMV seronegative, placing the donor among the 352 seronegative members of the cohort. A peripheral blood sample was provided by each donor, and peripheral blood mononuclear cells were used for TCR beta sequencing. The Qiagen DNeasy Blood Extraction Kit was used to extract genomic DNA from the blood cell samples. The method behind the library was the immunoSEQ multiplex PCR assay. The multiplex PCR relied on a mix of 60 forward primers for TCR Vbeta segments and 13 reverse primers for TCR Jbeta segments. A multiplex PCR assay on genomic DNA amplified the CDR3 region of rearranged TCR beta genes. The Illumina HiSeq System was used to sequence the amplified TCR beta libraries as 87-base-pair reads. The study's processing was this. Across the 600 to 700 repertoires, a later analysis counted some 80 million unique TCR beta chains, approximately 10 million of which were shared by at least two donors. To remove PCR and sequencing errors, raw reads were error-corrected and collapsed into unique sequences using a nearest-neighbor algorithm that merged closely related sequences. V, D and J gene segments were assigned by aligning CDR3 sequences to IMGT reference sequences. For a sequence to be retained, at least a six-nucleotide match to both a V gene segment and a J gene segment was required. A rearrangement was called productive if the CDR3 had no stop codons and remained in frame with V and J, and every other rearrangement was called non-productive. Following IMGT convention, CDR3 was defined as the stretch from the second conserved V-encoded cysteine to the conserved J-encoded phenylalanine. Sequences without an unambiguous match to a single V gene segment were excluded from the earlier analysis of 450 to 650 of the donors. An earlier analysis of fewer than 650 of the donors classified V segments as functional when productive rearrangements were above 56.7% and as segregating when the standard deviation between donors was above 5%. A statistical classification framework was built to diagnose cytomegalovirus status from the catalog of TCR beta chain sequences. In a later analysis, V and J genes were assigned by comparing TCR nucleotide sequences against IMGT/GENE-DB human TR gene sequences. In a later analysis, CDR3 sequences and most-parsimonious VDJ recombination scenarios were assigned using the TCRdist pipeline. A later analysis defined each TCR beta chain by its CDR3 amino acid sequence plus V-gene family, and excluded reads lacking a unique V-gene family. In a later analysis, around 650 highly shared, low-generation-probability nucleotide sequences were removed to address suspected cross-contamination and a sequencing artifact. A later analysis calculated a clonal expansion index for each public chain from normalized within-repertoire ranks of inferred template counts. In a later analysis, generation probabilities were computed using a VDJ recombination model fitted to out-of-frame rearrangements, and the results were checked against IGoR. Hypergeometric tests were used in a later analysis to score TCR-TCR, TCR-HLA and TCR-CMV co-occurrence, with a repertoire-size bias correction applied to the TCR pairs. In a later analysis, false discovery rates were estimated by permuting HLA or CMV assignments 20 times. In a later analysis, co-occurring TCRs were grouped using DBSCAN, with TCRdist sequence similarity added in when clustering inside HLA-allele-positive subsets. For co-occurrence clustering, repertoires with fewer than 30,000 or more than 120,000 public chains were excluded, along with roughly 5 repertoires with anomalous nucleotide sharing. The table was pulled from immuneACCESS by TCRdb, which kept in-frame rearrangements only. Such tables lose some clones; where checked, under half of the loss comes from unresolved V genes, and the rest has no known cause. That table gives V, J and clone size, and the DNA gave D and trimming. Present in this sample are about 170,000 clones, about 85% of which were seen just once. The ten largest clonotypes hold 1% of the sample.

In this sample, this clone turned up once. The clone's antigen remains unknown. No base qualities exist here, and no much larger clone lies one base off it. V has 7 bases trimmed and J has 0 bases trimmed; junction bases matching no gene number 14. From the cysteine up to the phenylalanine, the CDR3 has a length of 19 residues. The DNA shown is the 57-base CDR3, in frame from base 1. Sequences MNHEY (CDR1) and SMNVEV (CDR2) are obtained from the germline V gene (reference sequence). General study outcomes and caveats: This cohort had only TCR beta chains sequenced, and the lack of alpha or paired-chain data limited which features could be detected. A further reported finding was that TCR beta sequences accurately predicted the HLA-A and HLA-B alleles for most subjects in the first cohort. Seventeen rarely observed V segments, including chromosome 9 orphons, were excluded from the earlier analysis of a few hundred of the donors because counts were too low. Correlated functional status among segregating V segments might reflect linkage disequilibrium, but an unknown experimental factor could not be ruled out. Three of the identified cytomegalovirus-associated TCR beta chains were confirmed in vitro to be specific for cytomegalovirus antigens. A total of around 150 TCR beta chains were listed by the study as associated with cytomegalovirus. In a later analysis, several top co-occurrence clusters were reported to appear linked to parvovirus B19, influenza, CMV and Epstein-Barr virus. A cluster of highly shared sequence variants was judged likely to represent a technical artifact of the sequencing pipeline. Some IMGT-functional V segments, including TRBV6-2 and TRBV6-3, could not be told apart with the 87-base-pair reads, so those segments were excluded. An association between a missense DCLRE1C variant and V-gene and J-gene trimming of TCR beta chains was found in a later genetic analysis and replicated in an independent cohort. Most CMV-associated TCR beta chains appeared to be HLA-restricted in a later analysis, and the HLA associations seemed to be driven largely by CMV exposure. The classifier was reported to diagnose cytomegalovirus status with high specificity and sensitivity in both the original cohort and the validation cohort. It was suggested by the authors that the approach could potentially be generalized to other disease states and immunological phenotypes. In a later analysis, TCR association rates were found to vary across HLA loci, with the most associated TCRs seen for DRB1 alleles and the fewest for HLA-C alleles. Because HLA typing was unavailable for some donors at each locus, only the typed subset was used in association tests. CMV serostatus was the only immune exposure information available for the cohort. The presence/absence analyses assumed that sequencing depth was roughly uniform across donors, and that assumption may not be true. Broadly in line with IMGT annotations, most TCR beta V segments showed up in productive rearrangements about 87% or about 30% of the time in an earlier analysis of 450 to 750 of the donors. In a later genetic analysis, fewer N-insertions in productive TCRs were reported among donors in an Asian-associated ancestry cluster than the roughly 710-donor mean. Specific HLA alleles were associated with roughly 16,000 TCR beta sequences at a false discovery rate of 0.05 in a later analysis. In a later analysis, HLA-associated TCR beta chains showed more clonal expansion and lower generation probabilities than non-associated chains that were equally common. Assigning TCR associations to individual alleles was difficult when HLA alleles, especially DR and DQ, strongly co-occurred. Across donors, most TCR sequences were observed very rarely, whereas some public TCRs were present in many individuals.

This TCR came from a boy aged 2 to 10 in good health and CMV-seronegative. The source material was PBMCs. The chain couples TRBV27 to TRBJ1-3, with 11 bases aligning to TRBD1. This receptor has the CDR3 CASTLLRDRGEHSGNTIYF. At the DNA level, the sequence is TGTGCCAGCACACTACTCCGGGACAGGGGGGAACACTCTGGAAACACCATATATTTT.